This TCR beta chain came from a study of blood T cell repertoires in COVID-19. On the study more broadly: Acute and convalescent COVID-19 specimens originated in the United States, Italy and Spain.

Donors were grouped by their self-reported clinical history. Method: immunoSEQ multiplex PCR; TCRdb's copy keeps in-frame clones and lacks some. Of 300,000 to 350,000 clones listed, over 70% are singletons. The CDR3 totals 17 residues. V was pared by 0 bases and J by 1 base, with 17 bases between. From germline, CDR1 is SGHRS and CDR2 YFSETQ. The sequencing input was PBMCs or T cells enriched from blood (not recorded which). The chain recombines TRBV5-1 with TRBJ2-7; D possibly corresponds to TRBD2 (7 bases). The receptor's source is a man aged 25-45 years who had recovered from COVID-19. For the CDR3, the DNA is TGCGCCAGCAGCTTGGGTGGCGGGGGCGTGAGGTCCTACGAGCAGTACTTC. This translates into CASSLGGGGVRSYEQYF.